Listed below are T cell receptor beta chains from one sample, sequenced in a study of T cells in localized non-small cell lung cancer. Sequencing used immunoSEQ multiplex PCR; TCRdb keeps in-frame clones, though not all of them. The data hold about 40,000 clones, with approximately 83% observed a single time. The sequencing here drew on peripheral blood, taken before any cancer treatment. These receptors were obtained from a man aged 35-75 years with stage I lung adenocarcinoma. The CDR3 runs from the conserved cysteine through the conserved F or W. A D gene is named only where the DNA matches it firmly. For some rows the clone size is stated as once, few or many, or as a class when expanded; others skip it.

V gene	J gene	clone size	D gene	CDR3 DNA	CDR3 protein
TRBV5-1	TRBJ2-1	NA	TRBD1	TGCGCCAGCAGCTTTTACGGGACAGGGACCTACAATGAGCAGTTCTTC	CASSFYGTGTYNEQFF
TRBV5-1	TRBJ2-3	NA	NA	TGCGCCAGCAGCTTGGCCAATGAAGTTTTCGTCTCGAGAGATACGCAGTATTTT	CASSLANEVFVSRDTQYF
TRBV28	TRBJ2-7	once	TRBD2	TGTGCCAGCAGTCTCCAGGGAGGGGAGCAGTACTTC	CASSLQGGEQYF
TRBV5-6	TRBJ2-7	NA	TRBD2	TGTGCCAGCAGCCTAAGTTGGACTAGCGGGAGGAACTACGAGCAGTACTTC	CASSLSWTSGRNYEQYF
TRBV10-3	TRBJ2-1	NA	NA	TGTGCCATCAGTGAGGCGAAGCGGATCTACAATGAGCAGTTCTTC	CAISEAKRIYNEQFF
TRBV15	TRBJ2-3	NA	NA	TGTGCCACCAGCAGAAAATCACCGCCAGATACGCAGTATTTT	CATSRKSPPDTQYF
TRBV11-2	TRBJ2-7	NA	TRBD1	TGTGCCAGCAGCCGGGACAGCTACGAGCAGTACTTC	CASSRDSYEQYF
TRBV5-1	TRBJ2-7	NA	NA	TGCGCCAGCAGCTTGGGCTACGAGCAGTACTTC	CASSLGYEQYF
TRBV28	TRBJ2-3	NA	NA	TGTGCCAGCACTTCAGACAAGGGGTTTCGGGATACGCAGTATTTT	CASTSDKGFRDTQYF
TRBV6-6	TRBJ2-2	NA	NA	TGTGCCAGCAGTTCCCCCCCCGAAGGGGAGCTGTTTTTT	CASSSPPEGELFF
TRBV28	TRBJ1-5	NA	NA	TGTGCCAGCAGTTTAAGGGGTCAGCCCCAGCATTTT	CASSLRGQPQHF